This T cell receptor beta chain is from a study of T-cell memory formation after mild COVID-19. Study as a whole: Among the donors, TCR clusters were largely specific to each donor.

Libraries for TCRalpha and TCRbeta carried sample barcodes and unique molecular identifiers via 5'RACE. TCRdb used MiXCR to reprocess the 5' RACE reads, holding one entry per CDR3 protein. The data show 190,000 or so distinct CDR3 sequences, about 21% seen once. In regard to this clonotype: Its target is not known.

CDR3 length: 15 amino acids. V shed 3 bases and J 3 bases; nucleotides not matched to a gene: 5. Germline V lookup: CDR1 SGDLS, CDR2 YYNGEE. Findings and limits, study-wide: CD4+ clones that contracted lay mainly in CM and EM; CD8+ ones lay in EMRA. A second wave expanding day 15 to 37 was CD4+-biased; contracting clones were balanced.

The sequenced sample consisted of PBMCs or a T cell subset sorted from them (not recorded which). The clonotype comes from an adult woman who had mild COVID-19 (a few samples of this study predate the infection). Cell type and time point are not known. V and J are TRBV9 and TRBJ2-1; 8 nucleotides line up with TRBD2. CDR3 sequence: CASSANLAGYNEQFF. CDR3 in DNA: TGTGCCAGCAGCGCGAACCTAGCGGGCTACAATGAGCAGTTCTTC.